Given below is one T cell receptor beta chain in context. The antigen is not known. This entry is derived from a study of PD-1 blockade in classical Hodgkin lymphoma. The study's findings and limits: In newly diagnosed patients, baseline TCR diversity was reportedly below that of healthy donors.

The CDR3 runs to 18 residues. Germline V gene lookup returns CDR1 SGHNT and CDR2 YYREEE (reference sequence). J lost 4 bases, V lost 4 bases, and 12 bases had no gene match. The data were produced by immunoSEQ multiplex PCR, yet TCRdb's version contains in-frame clones alone and is incomplete. The sample contains fewer than 35,000 clones, approximately 94% of which appear only once. Noted time point: newly diagnosed, previously untreated cHL patient sample. Newly diagnosed, untreated classical Hodgkin lymphoma PBMCs served as comparison. The sequenced material came from peripheral blood mononuclear cells (PBMCs). The chain links TRBV5-4 to TRBJ2-2; 11 bases match TRBD1. The clonotype comes from a human donor with classical Hodgkin lymphoma. DNA of the CDR3: TGTGCCAGCAGCCCCGGACAGGGGGCGAGGATACTCACCGGGGAGCTGTTTTTT. Translated: CASSPGQGARILTGELFF.